Detailed here is one T cell receptor (beta chain). Its antigen is not known. Some second doses came at about 4 weeks and others at about 12 weeks; these were pooled. The CDR3 sequence is 12 residues long. V was pared by 8 bases and J by 9 bases, with 15 bases between. Per germline, CDR1 KGHDR and CDR2 SFDVKD. These data originate in a study of T cell responses to AZD1222 COVID-19 vaccine. Study observations and caveats: Receipt of two AZD1222 doses was followed by a rise in Spike-specific TCR breadth and depth.

Only in-frame clones appear in the TCRdb table, and some are missing; sequencing was by immunoSEQ multiplex PCR. This repertoire shows roughly 120,000 clones, about nine tenths found once; its top ten account for 2% to 2.5%. The sample was peripheral blood, taken 28 days after the second AZD1222 dose. The TCR was taken from an adult who received the AZD1222 COVID-19 vaccine. The chain combines TRBV24-1 with TRBJ2-5; D might be TRBD2 (5 bases). This CDR3 reads CATIRPLGAQYF. The CDR3 DNA sequence: TGTGCCACCATTAGGCCTCTCGGGGCCCAGTACTTC.